The clone carrying this T cell receptor beta chain came up many times. Its target is not known. These data come from a study of cytotoxic CD8 clonotypes in ibrutinib-treated CLL. Study results and limitations: Sampling times (in sustained-remission versus progressing patients) were not the same.

Sequenced by immunoSEQ multiplex PCR; TCRdb stores in-frame clones only, minus some. The sample has 200,000 to 250,000 clones; around 70% are singletons. This receptor was obtained from a human donor with chronic lymphocytic leukemia. The sample was PBMCs, taken after 12 months of ibrutinib treatment.

The CDR3 protein is CASRETSGYYNEQFF. As DNA, the CDR3 is TGTGCCAGCAGGGAGACTAGCGGGTATTACAATGAGCAGTTCTTC. The chain is built from TRBV6-4 and TRBJ2-1; 10 nucleotides agree with TRBD2. V dropped 6 bases and J dropped 4; count of bases not matched to a gene: 6. This CDR3 region has 15 residues. Germline loops: CDR1 MRHNA, CDR2 SNTAGT.